A selection of T cell receptor beta chains follows, all from one sample in a study of cytomegalovirus exposure and HLA in healthy donors. Generated by immunoSEQ multiplex PCR, the TCRdb table keeps only in-frame clones and is missing some. The table shows about 150,000 clones, with 73% occurring only once. Sequenced: PBMCs. The receptors here all came from a woman aged 18 to 35 in good health and CMV-seronegative. Both conserved end residues are part of each CDR3. The D gene is left open where the match is weak.

-,TRBJ1-4,TRBV7-2,CASSFQSTNEKLFF
TRBD2,TRBJ2-5,TRBV7-9,CASSLGEGLILQETQYF
TRBD2,TRBJ2-3,TRBV6-4,CASSRGGSTDTQYF
TRBD2,TRBJ2-3,TRBV5-1,CASSQGTSGAADTQYF
TRBD1,TRBJ1-1,TRBV25-1,CASSPTGGTEAFF
TRBD2,TRBJ2-3,TRBV5-4,CASSRTWTSGSLDTQYF
-,TRBJ1-1,TRBV4-3,CASSQDRSRKAFF
-,TRBJ1-5,TRBV6-6,CASSYLRNQPQHF
TRBD1,TRBJ1-1,TRBV2,CASSSQGAGNTEAFF
-,TRBJ1-4,TRBV19,CASSVTGFNEKLFF
TRBD1,TRBJ2-1,TRBV7-9,CAQPRQGAYNEQFF
-,TRBJ2-7,TRBV28,CASSLTSEAYEQYF
TRBD1,TRBJ1-2,TRBV6-1,CASSGTGGPNYGYTF
TRBD1,TRBJ1-2,TRBV5-1,CASSLAHWGQPNYGYTF
-,TRBJ1-1,TRBV6-6,CAIKEGDGTEAFF
TRBD1,TRBJ1-2,TRBV11-2,CASSPDRGENGYTF
TRBD1,TRBJ1-2,TRBV4-2,CASSQDTTGEMSGYTF
TRBD1,TRBJ2-5,TRBV7-8,CASSPGTGTETQYF
-,TRBJ2-7,TRBV27,CASSRTIGGGAYEQYF
-,TRBJ2-3,TRBV9,CASSVPLSGSTSTDTQYF
TRBD1,TRBJ1-2,TRBV7-2,CASSPRGTAEYGYTF
TRBD2,TRBJ2-1,TRBV6-6,CASSHGLAGAAGEQFF
TRBD2,TRBJ2-1,TRBV29-1,CSLSGGFRNEQFF
-,TRBJ1-2,TRBV5-4,CASSLKAGRGYTF
TRBD2,TRBJ2-7,TRBV6-5,CASRTSSTYEQYF
TRBD1,TRBJ2-5,TRBV6-7,CASSYGQGGPRETQYF
TRBD2,TRBJ2-5,TRBV7-2,CASSPWRGAEETQYF
-,TRBJ1-2,TRBV7-2,CASSLVRGSYGYTF
TRBD1,TRBJ2-6,TRBV5-1,CASSLQGFASGANVLTF
TRBD1,TRBJ2-7,TRBV2,CASSPRDRGTYEQYF
-,TRBJ1-3,TRBV6-5,CASSLTEGNTIYF
TRBD2,TRBJ2-1,TRBV28,CASSYGGNEQFF
-,TRBJ1-1,TRBV2,CASSTRQVPLDTEAFF
TRBD2,TRBJ2-3,TRBV4-2,CASSDHRLGGGSDTQYF
TRBD1,TRBJ1-6,TRBV6-5,CASSPETGSSPLHF
-,TRBJ1-1,TRBV28,CASTAKPGTEAFF
-,TRBJ2-5,TRBV4-3,CASSQDRIGSETQYF
TRBD1,TRBJ1-4,TRBV4-1,CASRLSPGTENEKLFF
-,TRBJ2-3,TRBV5-4,CASSLDQGLDTQYF
TRBD2,TRBJ2-1,TRBV11-2,CASSLEGLAGHNEQFF
-,TRBJ1-6,TRBV6-1,CASSERLGAGPLHF
-,TRBJ1-1,TRBV6-1,CASSSTPSISRAFF
-,TRBJ2-1,TRBV2,CASNKNRQNPYNEQFF
TRBD1,TRBJ1-2,TRBV2,CASSEESSGGGGYTF
-,TRBJ2-1,TRBV5-1,CASSWGVRSNEQFF
-,TRBJ2-1,TRBV6-6,CASRRNRVSQSNEQFF
-,TRBJ1-4,TRBV12-1,CASSFPGANEKLFF
TRBD1,TRBJ2-2,TRBV14,CASSHLSYRGTDRSGELFF